These 20 T cell receptor beta chains share one sample of origin, sequenced in a study of breast tumors, draining lymph nodes, adjacent tissues. MiXCR, applied by TCRdb to the multiplex PCR reads, yields one record per CDR3 protein. The table lists about 110,000 distinct CDR3 sequences, more than 25% of them singletons. The lymph nodes were axillary draining lymph nodes from breast cancer patients. Sequencing used axillary lymph node tissue. These receptors were collected from a female donor with breast cancer. Some clones in this sample may be carry-over from other donors' samples.

This clonotype came up many times. This chain uses TRBV19 with TRBJ1-2; 7 bases agree with TRBD1. J lost 8 bases, V lost 5 bases, and 5 bases had no gene match. This CDR3 spans 12 amino acids. Germline V CDR1 and CDR2: LNHDA, SQIVND (reference sequence). The CDR3 region has the DNA TGTGCCAGTAGTCGACAGGGTTTAGGCTACACCTTC. This gives the protein CASSRQGLGYTF.

This clonotype was found many times. V is TRBV19 and J is TRBJ1-5; D is perhaps TRBD1 (5 bases). V dropped 3 bases and J dropped 5 bases, with 11 bases sitting between them. Germline CDR1 LNHDA, CDR2 SQIVND (reference sequence). The CDR3 is made up of 14 amino acids. In nucleotides, the CDR3 is TGTGCCAGTAGTATGAGGGGAGGGGATCAGCCCCAGCATTTT. Its translation: CASSMRGGDQPQHF.

Comment on this clonotype: This likely comes from a read error, as the CDR3 has no conserved phenylalanine or tryptophan at its end. No DNA is shown, since the ends of the CDR3 on it are uncertain; the CDR3 is the one TCRdb lists. The chain employs TRBV6-6 and TRBJ1-6. Germline V gene lookup returns CDR1 MNHNY and CDR2 SVGAGI (reference sequence). The CDR3 has 8 residues if both end residues are counted. The CDR3 sequence is CASSYSLA.

This clonotype was seen ten or more times. This chain joins TRBV27 and TRBJ1-2; no firm D call. The V and J ends lost 4 bases and 5 bases respectively, with 8 bases between them. CDR3 length equals 12 residues. CDR1 and CDR2 (germline): MNHEY, SMNVEV (reference sequence). CDR3 DNA sequence: TGTGCCAGCAGTTCTGGGAGGTATGGCTACACCTTC. Its protein is CASSSGRYGYTF.

This clonotype has a count of ten or more. The chain carries TRBV7-3 and TRBJ2-5, with 7 bases fitting TRBD2. CDR3 size: 13 residues. CDR1 is SGHTA, CDR2 FQGTGA, per germline. The ends lost 2 bases at V and 10 bases at J; junction bases unmatched: 7. This chain's CDR3 is CASSLGGVRNQYF. In DNA, the CDR3 is TGTGCCAGCAGCTTAGGGGGGGTCAGGAACCAGTACTTC.

This clonotype was recorded at least ten times. The chain joins TRBV4-1 to TRBJ2-1, with D perhaps TRBD1 (5 bases). Looked up from germline, CDR1 is MGHRA and CDR2 is YSYEKL. Trimming left V 5 bases short and J 4 bases short, with 18 bases between. The CDR3 spans 16 residues. This CDR3 is CASSLIGLGLYNEQFF. The DNA for the CDR3 is TGCGCCAGCAGCTTGATAGGGTTGGGGCTTTACAATGAGCAGTTCTTC.

This chain links TRBV7-2 with TRBJ2-6; 7 bases match TRBD1. With V trimmed by 3 bases and J by 2 bases, 7 bases remained unmatched. The germline V gene encodes CDR1 SGHTA and CDR2 FQGNSA. The CDR3 is 17 residues long. CDR3 DNA: TGTGCCAGCAGCTTCAGGGTGACAGGGACTGGGGCCAACGTCCTGACTTTC. Its protein is CASSFRVTGTGANVLTF.

This clonotype was recorded at least ten times. V is TRBV19 and J is TRBJ2-7; a weak D match, TRBD2 (6 bases). V was trimmed by 0 bases and J by 3 bases, leaving 15 bases between them. The germline gives CDR1 LNHDA, CDR2 SQIVND (reference sequence). The CDR3 consists of 16 residues. CDR3 sequence: CASSIDSGTGDYEQYF. The CDR3 DNA reads TGTGCCAGTAGTATAGACTCCGGGACGGGGGACTACGAGCAGTACTTC.

Turning to this clonotype: No conserved phenylalanine or tryptophan is present at the end of the CDR3, so a read error is the likely explanation. No DNA is shown, since the ends of the CDR3 on it are uncertain; the CDR3 is the one TCRdb lists. The chain employs TRBV18 and TRBJ2-5; the table assigns TRBD2, which was not confirmed against the DNA. The CDR3 totals 9 residues, both ends included. In germline, CDR1 is KGHSH, CDR2 LQKENI. CDR3 residues: CASSPLGGV.

The table lists this clonotype with many counts. The chain joins TRBV11-2 to TRBJ2-2, with unresolved D. Germline CDR1 reads SGHAT; CDR2 reads FQNNGV. The CDR3 runs 15 residues. The V end lost 0 bases, the J end lost 4 bases, and 9 bases lay between the germline ends. CDR3 sequence reads: CASSLDVRTTGELFF. The CDR3 region has the DNA TGTGCCAGCAGCTTAGACGTCAGGACCACCGGGGAGCTGTTTTTT.

The table lists this clonotype with many counts. The chain uses TRBV15 and TRBJ2-4; D is unclear. CDR1 LNHNV and CDR2 YYDKDF come from the germline V gene (reference sequence). Trimming left V 3 bases short and J 3 bases short, with 18 bases between. This CDR3 has 17 residues. As DNA, the CDR3 is TGTGCCACCAGCAGTCCCAGCGTCCTGGTAGACAAAAACATTCAGTACTTC. This codes for CATSSPSVLVDKNIQYF.

This clonotype appeared many times. The J gene is TRBJ2-5, the V gene TRBV6-5; D is perhaps TRBD1 or TRBD2 (5 bases each). Germline CDR1 and CDR2: MNHEY and SVGAGI. The CDR3 extends over 14 amino acids. V lost 6 bases and J lost 2, with 13 bases in between. The DNA for the CDR3 is TGTGCCAGCAGCCCCGGGACGCTACAAGAGACCCAGTACTTC. This encodes CASSPGTLQETQYF.

Ten or more counts support this clonotype. The chain has TRBV19 and TRBJ2-7; tentatively, D is TRBD1 or TRBD2 (6 bases each). The CDR3 length is 12 residues. Per the germline V gene, CDR1 is LNHDA and CDR2 is SQIVND (reference sequence). V was clipped by 10 bases and J by 7 bases, with 17 bases between them. DNA of the CDR3: TGTGCCACTGGAACGGGGGCGGGAGAGCAGTACTTC. Protein sequence: CATGTGAGEQYF.

The chain has TRBV20-1 and TRBJ2-2; the match to TRBD2 covers 10 bases. Germline V gene sequence: CDR1 DFQATT, CDR2 SNEGSKA (reference sequence). Losses at the gene ends were 1 base for V and 1 base for J; bases not matched to a gene: 9. This CDR3 contains 18 residues. The DNA of the CDR3 is TGCAGTGCTAGAGTAGCCCTAGCGGGGGCCCTGAACACCGGGGAGCTGTTTTTT. Its translation is CSARVALAGALNTGELFF.

This clonotype was seen many times. V usage is TRBV9 and J usage is TRBJ2-5; D perhaps matches TRBD2 (7 bases). This CDR3 is built from 15 residues. Looked up from germline, CDR1 is SGDLS and CDR2 is YYNGEE. Trimming removed 2 bases at V and 1 base at J, with 12 bases between. The CDR3 spells CASSVRGGGQETQYF. The CDR3, as DNA: TGTGCCAGCAGCGTCCGGGGAGGGGGCCAAGAGACCCAGTACTTC.

This clonotype was counted ten times or more. The gene calls are TRBV9 and TRBJ2-1; 8 bases line up with TRBD2. The CDR3 spans 14 residues. V trimming: 2 bases; J trimming: 8 bases; junction bases outside the gene matches: 6. Germline CDR1 is SGDLS and CDR2 is YYNGEE. The CDR3 spells CASSVQTGGDEQFF. The CDR3 nucleotides are TGTGCCAGCAGCGTTCAGACGGGGGGGGATGAGCAGTTCTTC.

Ten or more counts support this clonotype. The chain has TRBV27 and TRBJ2-2, with a possible D match to TRBD2 (6 bases). The CDR3 contains 15 residues. Trimming took 6 bases from V and 4 from J, leaving 15 bases between them. CDR1 MNHEY and CDR2 SMNVEV come from the germline V gene (reference sequence). This CDR3 reads CASSPLQGGTGELFF. In DNA form, the CDR3 reads TGTGCCAGCAGCCCTCTGCAGGGAGGCACCGGGGAGCTGTTTTTT.

The gene calls are TRBV19 and TRBJ1-5; TRBD1 is a possible D gene (5 bases). With 8 bases removed from V and 8 bases from J, the gap between germline ends came to 19 bases. CDR3 length: 14 amino acids. The germline gives CDR1 LNHDA, CDR2 SQIVND (reference sequence). The CDR3 region has the DNA TGTGCCAGTTGGGACCGAGTGGGCCTAAAGCCCCAGCATTTT. Encoded protein: CASWDRVGLKPQHF.

This clonotype has at least ten counts. The J gene is TRBJ2-1, the V gene TRBV2, with D maybe TRBD2 (6 bases). The CDR3 contains 13 residues. Trimming pared 5 bases from V and 5 bases from J, leaving 10 bases between. Germline V lookup: CDR1 SNHLY, CDR2 FYNNEI. This CDR3 reads CASSLARNNEQFF. For the CDR3, the DNA is TGTGCCAGCAGTCTAGCGCGAAACAATGAGCAGTTCTTC. The full variable domain, with the rest looked up from reference TRBV2 and TRBJ2-1, is EPEVTQTPSHQVTQMGQEVILRCVPISNHLYFYWYRQILGQKVEFLVSFYNNEISEKSEIFDDQFSVERPDGSNFTLKIRSTKLEDSAMYFCASSLARNNEQFFGPGTRLTVL.

The sample holds a few counts of this clonotype. This sequence may be a read error, since a much larger clone differs from it by one base. The chain uses TRBV6-5 and TRBJ2-2, with D maybe TRBD1 (5 bases). This CDR3 spans 14 amino acids. V was shortened by 5 bases and J by 6 bases, with 13 bases between the two germline ends. Germline V gene data show CDR1 as MNHEY and CDR2 as SVGAGI. The CDR3 region has the DNA TGTGCCAGCAGTCATTCAGGGTTTTCCGGGGAGCTGTTTTTT. Protein sequence: CASSHSGFSGELFF.